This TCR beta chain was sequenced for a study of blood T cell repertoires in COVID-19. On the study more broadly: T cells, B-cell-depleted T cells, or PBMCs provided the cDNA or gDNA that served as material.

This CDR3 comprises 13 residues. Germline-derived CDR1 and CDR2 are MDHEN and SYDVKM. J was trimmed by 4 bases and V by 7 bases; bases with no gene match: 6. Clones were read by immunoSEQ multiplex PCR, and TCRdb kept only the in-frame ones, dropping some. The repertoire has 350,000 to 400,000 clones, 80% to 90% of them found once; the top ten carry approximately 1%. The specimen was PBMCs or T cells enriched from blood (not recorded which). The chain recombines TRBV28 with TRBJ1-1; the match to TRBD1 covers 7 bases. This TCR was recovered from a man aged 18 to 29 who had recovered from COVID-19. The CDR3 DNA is TGTGCCAGCACCTCAGGGGGTTTCACTGAAGCTTTCTTT. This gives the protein CASTSGGFTEAFF.